Presented here are 30 T cell receptor beta chains from one specimen sequenced in a study of beta chain features in type 1 diabetes. Reverse transcription of all isolated RNA meant that expressed TCRB transcripts were sequenced. The repertoire was sequenced with immunoSEQ multiplex PCR; TCRdb's copy has only in-frame clones and lacks some. The sample records more than 300,000 clones, about 12% being singletons. The material sequenced was naive CD4+ T cells from blood. The receptors were sampled from a young man in good health.

Only a few counts were recorded for this clone. The CDR3: CASSPTRLLAGAEQYF. The CDR3 DNA is TGTGCCAGCAGCCCCACTAGGCTACTAGCGGGAGCCGAGCAGTACTTC. This rearrangement joins TRBV5-4 to TRBJ2-7, with 11 bases aligning to TRBD2. With V trimmed by 4 bases and J by 6 bases, 12 bases remained unmatched. Looked up from germline, CDR1 is SGHNT and CDR2 is YYREEE (reference sequence). This CDR3 comprises 16 residues.

This clone was counted a few times. V gene TRBV30 combines with J gene TRBJ2-7; 10 nucleotides line up with TRBD2. The V gene's germline CDR1 is GTSNPN and CDR2 SVGIG (reference sequence). After removal of 3 bases from V and 1 base from J, the junction contained 3 bases not matched to a gene. This CDR3 spans 14 amino acids. CDR3 protein: CAWRGLAPSYEQYF. The CDR3 region has the DNA TGTGCCTGGAGGGGACTAGCGCCTTCCTACGAGCAGTACTTC.

This clone was observed a handful of times. The V call is TRBV7-3, the J call TRBJ2-7; 8 nucleotides agree with TRBD1. The CDR3 sequence is 15 residues long. The germline V gene encodes CDR1 SGHTA and CDR2 FQGTGA. The V segment lost 2 bases and the J segment 2 bases; nucleotides outside the gene matches: 5. Here the CDR3 reads CASSLRPGGPYEQYF. CDR3 DNA: TGTGCCAGCAGCTTACGGCCAGGGGGCCCCTACGAGCAGTACTTC.

This clone was detected a few times. The chain links TRBV7-8 to TRBJ2-1; 8 bases match TRBD2. The CDR3 covers 14 residues. J gave up 10 bases and V 4 bases, and 9 bases lay outside the gene matches. The germline V gene encodes CDR1 SGHVS and CDR2 FQNEAQ. The CDR3 sequence is CASSSGGGWYEQFF. In DNA form, the CDR3 reads TGTGCCAGCAGCTCCGGGGGGGGTTGGTACGAGCAGTTCTTC.

The rearrangement uses TRBV28 and TRBJ2-1, with 10 bases matching TRBD2. The J segment lost 0 bases and the V segment lost 3 bases, leaving 8 bases of the junction unmatched. CDR3 size: 18 residues. Germline CDR1 reads MDHEN; CDR2 reads SYDVKM. The CDR3 sequence is CASSFPGLAPSSYNEQFF. CDR3 sequence (DNA): TGTGCCAGCAGTTTCCCGGGACTAGCGCCAAGCTCCTACAATGAGCAGTTCTTC.

The chain uses TRBV5-1 and TRBJ2-2, with D perhaps TRBD1 (5 bases). The CDR3 length is 18 residues. Germline V gene lookup returns CDR1 SGHRS and CDR2 YFSETQ. Between the trimmed V and J ends, which lost 0 bases and 2 bases, there was a span of 17 bases. The CDR3 loop is CASSLVPPAGHNTGELFF. In DNA, the CDR3 is TGCGCCAGCAGCTTGGTCCCGCCGGCCGGACATAACACCGGGGAGCTGTTTTTT.

The sample holds a few counts of this clone. This chain links TRBV30 with TRBJ1-4, with D perhaps TRBD1 (5 bases). The CDR3 spans 13 residues. V was pared by 2 bases and J by 1 base, with 5 bases between. Germline CDR1 is GTSNPN and CDR2 is SVGIG (reference sequence). CDR3 region: CAWSRGTNEKLFF. The CDR3 nucleotides are TGTGCCTGGAGTAGGGGAACTAATGAAAAACTGTTTTTT.

The rearrangement joins TRBV9 to TRBJ1-5; the match to TRBD1 covers 7 bases. The CDR3 is 15 amino acids. V shed 2 bases, J shed 3 bases, and the junction held 5 bases outside the gene matches. CDR1 and CDR2 from the germline V gene are SGDLS and YYNGEE. Written as DNA, the CDR3 is TGTGCCAGCAGCGTCCAAGAGGGGGCCAATCAGCCCCAGCATTTT. Residues: CASSVQEGANQPQHF.

This clone appeared a few times. The V call is TRBV6-5, the J call TRBJ1-5; unclear D gene. The V end was cut by 6 bases, the J end by 3 bases, with 12 bases between. The CDR3 sequence is 14 residues long. The germline V gene has CDR1 MNHEY and CDR2 SVGAGI. CDR3 DNA sequence: TGTGCCAGCAGCCCCGACATGAACAATCAGCCCCAGCATTTT. It codes for CASSPDMNNQPQHF.

This chain connects TRBV10-3 to TRBJ2-3; 12 bases are a match to TRBD2. V was clipped by 3 bases and J by 4 bases; unmatched bases: 2. Germline V gives CDR1 ENHRY, CDR2 SYGVKD. This CDR3 spans 15 amino acids. DNA of the CDR3: TGTGCCATCAGTGACACTAGCGGGGGGTCAGATACGCAGTATTTT. Amino acids: CAISDTSGGSDTQYF.

This CDR3 is CASFTGKVRETQYF. The CDR3 coding sequence is TGCGCCAGCTTTACAGGGAAGGTCAGAGAGACCCAGTACTTC. This chain connects TRBV10-2 to TRBJ2-5; TRBD1 is a possible D gene (6 bases). CDR1 is WSHSY and CDR2 is SAAADI in the germline V gene. CDR3 length equals 14 residues. With 8 bases removed from V and 4 bases from J, the gap between germline ends came to 17 bases.

This clone was seen a handful of times. The gene calls are TRBV6-6 and TRBJ2-1, with 10 bases lining up with TRBD1. The germline V gene has CDR1 MNHNY and CDR2 SVGAGI (reference sequence). V shed 6 bases, J shed 5 bases, and the junction held 7 bases outside the gene matches. The CDR3 runs 15 residues. CDR3 in amino acids: CASRKPGQGNNEQFF. CDR3 sequence (DNA): TGTGCCAGCAGAAAACCGGGACAGGGGAACAATGAGCAGTTCTTC.

This clone was recorded a few times. The chain recombines TRBV28 with TRBJ1-2, with D uncertain. V shed 6 bases and J shed 10 bases, with 18 bases lying between them. The CDR3 consists of 13 residues. Germline assignment: CDR1 MDHEN and CDR2 SYDVKM. This CDR3 reads CASSSDGSDTYTF. CDR3 DNA: TGTGCCAGCAGCTCAGATGGTTCCGACACCTACACCTTC.

This clone was counted a few times. The chain links TRBV7-3 to TRBJ2-2; D may be TRBD1 (5 bases). V lost 6 bases and J 4 bases, leaving 9 bases between the germline ends. CDR1 is SGHTA and CDR2 is FQGTGA in the germline V gene. This CDR3 has 13 amino acids. The CDR3 loop reads CASRSGFTGELFF. The CDR3 DNA follows: TGTGCCAGCAGGTCAGGGTTCACCGGGGAGCTGTTTTTT.

The V and J genes are TRBV19 and TRBJ2-1; TRBD2 aligns across 14 bases. Germline lookup yields CDR1 LNHDA and CDR2 SQIVND (reference sequence). Unmatched junction bases numbered 8, after V lost 6 bases and J lost 10 bases. The CDR3 totals 15 residues. The CDR3 DNA reads as TGTGCCAGTAGACAGACTAGCGGGAGGGGGGGGGAGCAGTTCTTC. Its protein is CASRQTSGRGGEQFF.

This clone came up a few times. V is TRBV5-1 and J is TRBJ2-7, with D perhaps matching TRBD1 (6 bases). With 3 bases removed from V and 3 bases from J, the gap between germline ends came to 10 bases. The germline CDR1 and CDR2 sequences are SGHRS and YFSETQ. CDR3 size: 13 residues. CDR3 DNA sequence: TGCGCCAGCAGCTACAGGGATTACTACGAGCAGTACTTC. As protein: CASSYRDYYEQYF.

In this sample, this clone turned up a few times. V and J are TRBV29-1 and TRBJ2-1; D not resolved. Germline CDR1 reads SQVTM; CDR2 reads ANQGSEA. CDR3 size: 13 residues. The V and J ends lost 4 bases and 5 bases respectively, with 12 bases between them. For the CDR3, the DNA is TGCAGCGTTGCCCCTAGTCGGGACAATGAGCAGTTCTTC. Amino acid sequence: CSVAPSRDNEQFF.

This clone has just a few counts. The chain carries TRBV23-1 and TRBJ1-4, with D perhaps TRBD1 (6 bases). TRBV23-1 is treated as an ORF (open reading frame) with a function not yet certain. V was cut by 7 bases and J by 0 bases, with 21 bases left in between. The CDR3 has 18 amino acids. The CDR3, as DNA: TGCGCCAGCAACCCAGGGGAACTAATATGGGCAACTAATGAAAAACTGTTTTTT. Its protein is CASNPGELIWATNEKLFF.

This clone has only a few counts. This chain joins TRBV6-5 and TRBJ1-4; D remains unclear. The V gene lost 0 bases and the J gene lost 8 bases, with 10 bases spanning the gap. From germline, CDR1 is MNHEY and CDR2 SVGAGI. The CDR3 extends over 14 amino acids. The CDR3 reads CASSYSRGREKLFF. CDR3 nucleotide sequence: TGTGCCAGCAGTTACTCCCGTGGGCGAGAAAAACTGTTTTTT.

The genes are TRBV7-2 and TRBJ2-1; 8 bases line up with TRBD2. The CDR3 is 15 residues long. Trimming cost V 4 bases and J 1 base; bases outside gene matches: 3. Germline V CDR1 and CDR2: SGHTA, FQGNSA. The CDR3 bases are TGTGCCAGCAGCTCGGGACTAGTATCCTACAATGAGCAGTTCTTC. Amino acid sequence: CASSSGLVSYNEQFF.

This clone was seen more than once but under ten times. The chain has TRBV2 and TRBJ1-5; no firm D call. The CDR3 length is 12 residues. V dropped 7 bases and J dropped 6 bases, with 10 bases sitting between them. Germline V gives CDR1 SNHLY, CDR2 FYNNEI. CDR3 nucleotide sequence: TGTGCCAGCACGGGGATGGGTCAGCCCCAGCATTTT. This encodes CASTGMGQPQHF.

V usage is TRBV25-1 and J usage is TRBJ2-5; 11 bases fit TRBD2. J gave up 1 base and V 8 bases, and 3 bases lay outside the gene matches. There are 14 residues in the CDR3. Looked up from germline, CDR1 is MGHDK and CDR2 is SYGVNS. CDR3: CASSGLAVQETQYF. For the CDR3, the DNA is TGTGCCAGCTCGGGACTAGCGGTCCAAGAGACCCAGTACTTC.

This clone occurred a few times. This rearrangement joins TRBV14 to TRBJ2-5; 8 bases are shared with TRBD1. CDR1 and CDR2 (germline): SGHDN, FVKESK. Trimming took 1 base from V and 1 from J; bases not matched to a gene: 2. The CDR3 sequence is 15 residues long. The CDR3 DNA reads TGTGCCAGCAGCCAAGCCAGGGGGCGCCAAGAGACCCAGTACTTC. Protein: CASSQARGRQETQYF. Full variable domain (rest looked up from reference TRBV14 and TRBJ2-5): EAGVTQFPSHSVIEKGQTVTLRCDPISGHDNLYWYRRVMGKEIKFLLHFVKESKQDESGMPNNRFLAERTGGTYSTLKVQPAELEDSGVYFCASSQARGRQETQYFGPGTRLLVL.

At least ten counts were recorded for this clone. The chain couples TRBV28 to TRBJ2-7; D perhaps matches TRBD2 (5 bases). This CDR3 spans 11 amino acids. Germline V CDR1 and CDR2: MDHEN, SYDVKM. Trimming left V 5 bases short and J 3 bases short, with 5 bases between. CDR3 residues: CASSDYYEQYF. CDR3 sequence (DNA): TGTGCCAGCAGTGACTACTACGAGCAGTACTTC. The variable domain in full, with the rest retrieved from reference TRBV28 and TRBJ2-7, is DVKVTQSSRYLVKRTGEKVFLECVQDMDHENMFWYRQDPGLGLRLIYFSYDVKMKEKGDIPEGYSVSREKKERFSLILESASTNQTSMYLCASSDYYEQYFGPGTRLTVT.

In this sample, this clone turned up a few times. The V gene is TRBV27, the J gene TRBJ2-5; 9 bases line up with TRBD2. CDR1 is MNHEY, CDR2 SMNVEV, per germline (reference sequence). V was clipped by 4 bases and J by 4 bases; unmatched bases: 7. The CDR3 has 15 residues. Here the CDR3 DNA reads TGTGCCAGCAGTTCCTCGGCGGGAGGGGGAGAGACCCAGTACTTC. Amino acid sequence: CASSSSAGGGETQYF.

V usage is TRBV28 and J usage is TRBJ2-2; 7 bases agree with TRBD2. V lost 4 bases to trimming and J lost 0 bases; unmatched junction nucleotides: 8. Per germline, CDR1 MDHEN and CDR2 SYDVKM. This CDR3 has 17 residues. The CDR3 DNA reads as TGTGCCAGCAGTTCCGAGTTAGCGGGTACGAACACCGGGGAGCTGTTTTTT. Translated: CASSSELAGTNTGELFF.

In this sample, this clone turned up a few times. The genes are TRBV7-2 and TRBJ1-5; 7 positions agree with TRBD1. CDR1 is SGHTA, CDR2 FQGNSA, per germline. The trim removed 5 bases at V and 7 bases at J, leaving 8 bases unmatched. The CDR3 sequence is 14 residues long. The CDR3 DNA sequence: TGTGCCAGCAGCGCCGGGACAGCCCCCCAGCCCCAGCATTTT. As protein: CASSAGTAPQPQHF.

The table lists this clone with a few counts. The chain recombines TRBV30 with TRBJ2-5; 7 positions match TRBD2. Germline V gene sequence: CDR1 GTSNPN, CDR2 SVGIG (reference sequence). The CDR3 sequence is 14 residues long. J gave up 4 bases and V 3 bases, and 8 bases lay outside the gene matches. Here the CDR3 reads CAWSRGGVGETQYF. The CDR3 nucleotides are TGTGCCTGGAGCCGGGGAGGGGTGGGAGAGACCCAGTACTTC.

The table lists this clone with a few counts. This chain joins TRBV4-3 and TRBJ2-2; 8 bases map to TRBD2. CDR3 length: 17 amino acids. Trimming took 1 base from V and 4 from J; bases not matched to a gene: 8. Germline V lookup: CDR1 LGHNA, CDR2 YSLEER. The chain's CDR3 is CASSQAPAGGRTGELFF. CDR3 DNA: TGCGCCAGCAGCCAAGCGCCCGCGGGGGGTCGCACCGGGGAGCTGTTTTTT.

This clone was recorded at least ten times. This sequence joins TRBV13 and TRBJ2-7, with D possibly being TRBD1 (5 bases). In germline, CDR1 is PRHDT, CDR2 FYEKMQ (reference sequence). V was cut by 4 bases and J by 6 bases, with 7 bases left in between. The CDR3 runs to 11 residues. The CDR3 DNA is TGTGCCAGCAGCTATAGGGGCGAGCAGTACTTC. Translated: CASSYRGEQYF. The variable domain in full, with the rest retrieved from reference TRBV13 and TRBJ2-7, is AAGVIQSPRHLIKEKRETATLKCYPIPRHDTVYWYQQGPGQDPQFLISFYEKMQSDKGSIPDRFSAQQFSDYHSELNMSSLELGDSALYFCASSYRGEQYFGPGTRLTVT.